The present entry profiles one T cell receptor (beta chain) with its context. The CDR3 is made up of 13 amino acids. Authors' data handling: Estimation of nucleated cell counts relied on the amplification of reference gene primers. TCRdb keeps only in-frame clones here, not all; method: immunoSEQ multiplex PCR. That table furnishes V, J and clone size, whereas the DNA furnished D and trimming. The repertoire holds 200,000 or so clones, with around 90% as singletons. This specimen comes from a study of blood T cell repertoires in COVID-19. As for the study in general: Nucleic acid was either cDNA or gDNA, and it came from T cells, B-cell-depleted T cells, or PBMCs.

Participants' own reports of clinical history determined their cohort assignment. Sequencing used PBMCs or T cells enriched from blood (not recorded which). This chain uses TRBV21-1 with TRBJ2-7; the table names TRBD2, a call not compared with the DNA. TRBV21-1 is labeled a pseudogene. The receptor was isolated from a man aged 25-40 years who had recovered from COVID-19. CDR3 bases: TGTGCCAGCAGCAGTGGCGGGAAATACGAGCAGTACTTC. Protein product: CASSSGGKYEQYF.